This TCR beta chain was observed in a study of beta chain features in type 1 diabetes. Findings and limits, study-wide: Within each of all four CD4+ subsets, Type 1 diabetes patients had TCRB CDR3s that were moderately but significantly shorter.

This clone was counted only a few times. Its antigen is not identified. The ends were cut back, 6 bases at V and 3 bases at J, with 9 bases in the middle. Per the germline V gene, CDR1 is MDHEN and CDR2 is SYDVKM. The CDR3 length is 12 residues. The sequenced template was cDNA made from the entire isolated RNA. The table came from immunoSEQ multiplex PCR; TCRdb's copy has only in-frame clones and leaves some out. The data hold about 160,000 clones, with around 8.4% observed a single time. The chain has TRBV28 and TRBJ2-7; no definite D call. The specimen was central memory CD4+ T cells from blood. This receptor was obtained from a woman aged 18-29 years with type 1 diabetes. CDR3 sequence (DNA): TGTGCCAGCAGCGACTCCCTCTACGAGCAGTACTTC. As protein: CASSDSLYEQYF.